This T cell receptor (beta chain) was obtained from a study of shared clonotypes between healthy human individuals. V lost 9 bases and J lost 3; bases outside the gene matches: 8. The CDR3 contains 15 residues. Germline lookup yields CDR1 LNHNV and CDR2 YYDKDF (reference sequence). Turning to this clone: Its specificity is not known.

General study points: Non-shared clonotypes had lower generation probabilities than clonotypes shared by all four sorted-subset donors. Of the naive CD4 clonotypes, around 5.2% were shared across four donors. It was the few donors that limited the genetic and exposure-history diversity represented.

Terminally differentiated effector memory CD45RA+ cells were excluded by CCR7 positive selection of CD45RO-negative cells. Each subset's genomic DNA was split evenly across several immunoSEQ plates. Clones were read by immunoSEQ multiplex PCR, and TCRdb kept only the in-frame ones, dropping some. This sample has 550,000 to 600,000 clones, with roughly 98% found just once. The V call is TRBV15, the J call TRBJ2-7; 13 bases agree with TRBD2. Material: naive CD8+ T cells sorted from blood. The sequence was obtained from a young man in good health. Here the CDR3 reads CATGLAGVWGYEQYF. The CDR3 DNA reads TGTGCCACAGGACTAGCGGGAGTATGGGGCTACGAGCAGTACTTC.